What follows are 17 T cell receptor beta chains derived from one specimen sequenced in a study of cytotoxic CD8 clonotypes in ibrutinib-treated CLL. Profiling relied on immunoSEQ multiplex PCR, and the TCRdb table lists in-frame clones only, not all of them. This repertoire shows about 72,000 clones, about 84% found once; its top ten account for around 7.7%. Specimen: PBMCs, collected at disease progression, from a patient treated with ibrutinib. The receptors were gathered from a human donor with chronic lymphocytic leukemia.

CDR3 DNA: TGTGCCAGCAGCTTAGGTCGGGACAGGGGAAGTTGCACCTTC. Amino acids: CASSLGRDRGSCTF. V is TRBV7-9 and J is TRBJ1-2, with 10 nucleotides matching TRBD1. Looked up from germline, CDR1 is SEHNR and CDR2 is FQNEAQ (reference sequence). CDR3 size: 14 residues. Losses at the gene ends were 1 base for V and 13 bases for J; bases not matched to a gene: 9.

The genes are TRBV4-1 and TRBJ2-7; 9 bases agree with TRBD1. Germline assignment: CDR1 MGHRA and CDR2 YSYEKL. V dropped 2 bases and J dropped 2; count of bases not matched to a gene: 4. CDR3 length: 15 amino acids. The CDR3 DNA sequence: TGCGCCAGCAGCCAATCTCGGGACAGGGCCTACGAGCAGTACTTC. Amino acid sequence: CASSQSRDRAYEQYF.

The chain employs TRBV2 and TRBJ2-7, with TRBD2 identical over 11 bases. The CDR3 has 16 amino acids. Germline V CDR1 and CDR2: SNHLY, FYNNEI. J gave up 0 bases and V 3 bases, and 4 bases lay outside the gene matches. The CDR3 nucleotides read TGTGCCAGCAGTGATCCGGGACTAGCGGACTCCTACGAGCAGTACTTC. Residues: CASSDPGLADSYEQYF.

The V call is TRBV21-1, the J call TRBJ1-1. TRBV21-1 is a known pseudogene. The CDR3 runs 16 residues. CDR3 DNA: TGTGCCAGCAGCATTGCTCGTTATTGGACCCTCTGGCTGGCTTTCTTT. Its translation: CASSIARYWTLWLAFF.

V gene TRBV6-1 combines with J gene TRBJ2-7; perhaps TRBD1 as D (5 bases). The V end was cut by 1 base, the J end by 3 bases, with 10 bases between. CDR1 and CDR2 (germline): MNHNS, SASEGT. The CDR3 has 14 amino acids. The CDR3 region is CASSEVAGLYEQYF. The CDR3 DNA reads TGTGCCAGCAGTGAAGTTGCAGGGCTCTACGAGCAGTACTTC.

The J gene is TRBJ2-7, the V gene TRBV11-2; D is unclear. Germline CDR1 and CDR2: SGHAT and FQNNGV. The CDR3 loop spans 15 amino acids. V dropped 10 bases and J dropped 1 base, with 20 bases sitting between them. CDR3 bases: TGTGCCACTCGGTCTGGGCCCGCTCTATCCTACGAGCAGTACTTC. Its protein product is CATRSGPALSYEQYF.

This CDR3 reads CAGLTGNTEAFF. The CDR3 nucleotides are TGTGCCGGGCTGACAGGGAACACTGAAGCTTTCTTT. V and J are TRBV6-1 and TRBJ1-1; tentatively, D is TRBD1 (6 bases). The V gene's germline CDR1 is MNHNS and CDR2 SASEGT. V was cut by 11 bases and J by 1 base, with 11 bases left in between. This CDR3 comprises 12 residues.

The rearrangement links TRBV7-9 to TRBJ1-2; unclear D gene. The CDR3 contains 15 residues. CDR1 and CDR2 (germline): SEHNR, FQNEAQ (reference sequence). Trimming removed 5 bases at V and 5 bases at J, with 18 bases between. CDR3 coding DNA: TGTGCCAGCAGCCGGGCCGAACAATTCCGGTATGGCTACACCTTC. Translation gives CASSRAEQFRYGYTF.

The CDR3 is CASLPGRRAYEQYF. CDR3 in DNA: TGTGCCAGCTTGCCTGGGCGGCGGGCCTACGAGCAGTACTTC. The V gene is TRBV18, the J gene TRBJ2-7; the D gene is possibly TRBD2 (5 bases). The CDR3 runs to 14 residues. The ends were cut back, 7 bases at V and 2 bases at J, with 15 bases in the middle. The germline CDR1 and CDR2 sequences are KGHSH and LQKENI. Filled out from reference TRBV18 and TRBJ2-7, the complete variable domain reads NAGVMQNPRHLVRRRGQEARLRCSPMKGHSHVYWYRQLPEEGLKFMVYLQKENIIDESGMPKERFSAEFPKEGPSILRIQQVVRGDSAAYFCASLPGRRAYEQYFGPGTRLTVT.

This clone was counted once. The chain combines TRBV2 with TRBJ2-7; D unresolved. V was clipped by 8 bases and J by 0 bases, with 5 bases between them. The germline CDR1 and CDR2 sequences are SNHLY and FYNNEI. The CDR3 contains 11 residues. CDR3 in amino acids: CASYGSYEQYF. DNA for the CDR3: TGTGCCAGCTATGGCTCCTACGAGCAGTACTTC.

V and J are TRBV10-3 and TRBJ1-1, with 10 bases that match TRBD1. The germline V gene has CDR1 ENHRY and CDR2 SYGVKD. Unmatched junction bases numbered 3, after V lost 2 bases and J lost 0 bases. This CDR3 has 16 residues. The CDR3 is CAISEMDRGVNTEAFF. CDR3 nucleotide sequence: TGTGCCATCAGTGAGATGGACAGGGGGGTGAACACTGAAGCTTTCTTT.

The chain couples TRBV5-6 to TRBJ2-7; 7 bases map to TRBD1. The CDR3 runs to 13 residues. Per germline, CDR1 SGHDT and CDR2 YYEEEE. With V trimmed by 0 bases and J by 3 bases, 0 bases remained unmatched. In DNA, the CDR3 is TGTGCCAGCAGCTTGGACAGGGGCTACGAGCAGTACTTC. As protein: CASSLDRGYEQYF.

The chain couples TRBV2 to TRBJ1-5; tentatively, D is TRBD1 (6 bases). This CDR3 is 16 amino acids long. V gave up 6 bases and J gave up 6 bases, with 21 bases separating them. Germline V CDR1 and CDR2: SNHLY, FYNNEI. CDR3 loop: CASRGTNLEQGQPQHF. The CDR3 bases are TGTGCCAGCAGAGGGACAAACCTGGAGCAGGGTCAGCCCCAGCATTTT.

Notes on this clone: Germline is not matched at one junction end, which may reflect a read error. This chain's CDR3 is CSVEDRENEKLFF. The CDR3 nucleotides are TGCAGCGTGGAAGACAGGGAGAATGAAAAACTGTTTTTT. The chain combines TRBV29-1 with TRBJ1-4; 7 nucleotides align to TRBD1. CDR1 is SQVTM, CDR2 ANQGSEA, per germline. CDR3 length: 13 residues.

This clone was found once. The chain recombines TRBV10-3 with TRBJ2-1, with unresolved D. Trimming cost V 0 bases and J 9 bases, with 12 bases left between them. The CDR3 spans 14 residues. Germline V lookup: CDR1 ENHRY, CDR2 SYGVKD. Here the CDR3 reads CAISESAGVGEQFF. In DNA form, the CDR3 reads TGTGCCATCAGTGAGTCCGCAGGAGTAGGTGAGCAGTTCTTC.

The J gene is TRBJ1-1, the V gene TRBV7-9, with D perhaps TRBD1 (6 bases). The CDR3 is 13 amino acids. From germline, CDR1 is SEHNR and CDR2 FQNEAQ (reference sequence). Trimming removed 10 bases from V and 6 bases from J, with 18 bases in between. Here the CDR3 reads CANTTGLAAEAFF. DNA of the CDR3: TGTGCCAACACGACAGGCCTAGCCGCTGAAGCTTTCTTT. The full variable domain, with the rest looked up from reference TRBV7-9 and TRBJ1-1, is DTGVSQNPRHKITKRGQNVTFRCDPISEHNRLYWYRQTLGQGPEFLTYFQNEAQLEKSRLLSDRFSAERPKGSFSTLEIQRTEQGDSAMYLCANTTGLAAEAFFGQGTRLTVV.

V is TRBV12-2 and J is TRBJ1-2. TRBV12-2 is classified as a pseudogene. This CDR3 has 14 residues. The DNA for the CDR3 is TGTGCAAGTCGCTTTATGGCCGTCGGCTATGGCTACACCTTC. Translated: CASRFMAVGYGYTF.